A selection of T cell receptor beta chains follows, all from one sample in a study of T cells expressing NK-cell markers. After re-calling the 5' RACE reads, TCRdb lists one entry per CDR3 protein, DNA absent. Listed are over 200,000 distinct CDR3 sequences; roughly 0.4% falls within the top ten. Material for sequencing was blood T cells: a sorted CD56 or NKG2C T cell subset, CD4+ or CD8+ T cells, or bulk PBMC T cells (not recorded which). Receptors originate from a man between 18 and 29 years old in good health. CDR3s include the opening cysteine and the closing phenylalanine or tryptophan. Fields, in order: V gene, J gene, CDR3 length, CDR3 protein.

V gene: TRBV12-3/TRBV12-4; J gene: TRBJ2-2; CDR3 length: 14; CDR3 protein: CASVDRDRTGELFF
V gene: TRBV5-1; J gene: TRBJ1-1; CDR3 length: 15; CDR3 protein: CASSPRTGKNTEAFF
V gene: TRBV4-3; J gene: TRBJ2-1; CDR3 length: 16; CDR3 protein: CASSRLQGGDYNEQFF
V gene: TRBV7-9; J gene: TRBJ2-3; CDR3 length: 16; CDR3 protein: CASSLGTSGGDDTQYF
V gene: TRBV2; J gene: TRBJ2-4; CDR3 length: 13; CDR3 protein: CASTTLAKNIQYF
V gene: TRBV18; J gene: TRBJ2-7; CDR3 length: 16; CDR3 protein: CASSPRLPGGLREQYF
V gene: TRBV20-1; J gene: TRBJ2-1; CDR3 length: 12; CDR3 protein: CSASGLQDEQFF
V gene: TRBV5-1; J gene: TRBJ2-7; CDR3 length: 13; CDR3 protein: CASSLAGSNEQYF
V gene: TRBV12-3/TRBV12-4; J gene: TRBJ1-6; CDR3 length: 16; CDR3 protein: CASRPRTARYNSPLHF
V gene: TRBV5-1; J gene: TRBJ1-4; CDR3 length: 18; CDR3 protein: CASSSTTGTGRINEKLFF
V gene: TRBV24-1; J gene: TRBJ2-1; CDR3 length: 16; CDR3 protein: CATSDLAGKTDNEQFF
V gene: TRBV12-3/TRBV12-4; J gene: TRBJ2-5; CDR3 length: 13; CDR3 protein: CPYGELVGETQYF
V gene: TRBV10-3; J gene: TRBJ2-5; CDR3 length: 14; CDR3 protein: CAISGDISQETQYF
V gene: TRBV7-2; J gene: TRBJ2-1; CDR3 length: 16; CDR3 protein: CASSLTGTGMYNEQFF
V gene: TRBV7-2; J gene: TRBJ2-3; CDR3 length: 14; CDR3 protein: CASSETTGVDTQYF
V gene: TRBV11-3; J gene: TRBJ1-3; CDR3 length: 15; CDR3 protein: CASSSSGTPGNTIYF
V gene: TRBV24-1; J gene: TRBJ2-7; CDR3 length: 14; CDR3 protein: CATSDFGTVYEQYF